Listed here are 27 T cell receptor beta chains from one sample, sequenced in a study of cytomegalovirus exposure and HLA in healthy donors. Assay used: immunoSEQ multiplex PCR; TCRdb lists only in-frame clones, some missing. The table lists fewer than 120,000 clones, around 90% of them singletons, with approximately 1.9% in the top ten. Material for sequencing was PBMCs. The source of these receptors is a woman between 18 and 30 years old in good health and CMV-seronegative.

The chain recombines TRBV30 with TRBJ2-1; 7 bases are a match to TRBD1. This CDR3 has 14 amino acids. Germline CDR1 is GTSNPN and CDR2 is SVGIG (reference sequence). J was trimmed by 6 bases and V by 2 bases; bases with no gene match: 7. The CDR3 DNA sequence: TGTGCCTGGAGTCCTGACAGGGTTTCCAATGAGCAGTTCTTC. Its protein is CAWSPDRVSNEQFF.

This chain links TRBV6-1 with TRBJ1-2; 7 bases line up with TRBD1. Germline CDR1 reads MNHNS; CDR2 reads SASEGT. V lost 7 bases to trimming and J lost 3 bases; unmatched junction nucleotides: 8. This CDR3 has 14 residues. Here the CDR3 reads CASNTGEVDYGYTF. The CDR3 DNA reads TGTGCCAGCAACACAGGGGAGGTAGACTATGGCTACACCTTC.

CDR3 DNA: TGTGCCAGCAGCTTCTCAGGGGGCAATGGCTACACCTTC. It is translated as CASSFSGGNGYTF. The chain has TRBV7-2 and TRBJ1-2; TRBD1 agrees at 8 bases. CDR3 length: 13 residues. From germline, CDR1 is SGHTA and CDR2 FQGNSA. V lost 3 bases, J lost 6 bases, and 3 bases stayed unmatched.

This chain joins TRBV30 and TRBJ2-3, with 9 bases identical to TRBD2. The J segment lost 2 bases and the V segment lost 7 bases, leaving 4 bases of the junction unmatched. The CDR3 has 13 amino acids. Germline V gene lookup returns CDR1 GTSNPN and CDR2 SVGIG (reference sequence). CDR3 sequence (DNA): TGTGCCTACATAGCGGGAGTCACAGATACGCAGTATTTT. Translating gives CAYIAGVTDTQYF. Together with reference TRBV30 and TRBJ2-3, the CDR3 gives the full variable domain: SQTIHQWPATLVQPVGSPLSLECTVEGTSNPNLYWYRQAAGRGLQLLFYSVGIGQISSEVPQNLSASRPQDRQFILSSKKLLLSDSGFYLCAYIAGVTDTQYFGPGTRLTVL.

The chain uses TRBV6-4 and TRBJ2-1, with 7 bases matching TRBD2. V dropped 4 bases and J dropped 1; count of bases not matched to a gene: 4. The CDR3 loop spans 15 amino acids. CDR1 is MRHNA, CDR2 SNTAGT, per germline. DNA of the CDR3: TGTGCCAGCAGTGGGATAGCGGGTTCCTACAATGAGCAGTTCTTC. Residues: CASSGIAGSYNEQFF.

The chain employs TRBV11-2 and TRBJ2-7, with D maybe TRBD2 (6 bases). V lost 5 bases and J lost 2, with 13 bases in between. The germline CDR1 and CDR2 sequences are SGHAT and FQNNGV. The CDR3 length is 14 residues. In DNA, the CDR3 is TGTGCCAGCAGCCTCGGGACTTATACCTACGAGCAGTACTTC. Translating it yields CASSLGTYTYEQYF.

In its sample, this clone was seen a few times. V usage is TRBV12-1 and J usage is TRBJ2-1; the D call TRBD2 from the table was never checked on the DNA. TRBV12-1 is recorded as a pseudogene. CDR3 length equals 17 residues. The CDR3 DNA reads TGTGCCAGCAGCTTTGGAACTGCGGGAGAATGGTACAATGAGCAGTTCTTC. Translation: CASSFGTAGEWYNEQFF.

The chain combines TRBV19 with TRBJ2-5, with D possibly being TRBD1 (6 bases). This CDR3 has 15 residues. CDR1 and CDR2 (germline): LNHDA, SQIVND (reference sequence). Trimming left V 1 base short and J 4 bases short, with 13 bases between. The DNA for the CDR3 is TGTGCCAGTAGTATAGGACAGGCCACCGGAGAGACCCAGTACTTC. Residues: CASSIGQATGETQYF.

V is TRBV27 and J is TRBJ2-1, with a weak D call TRBD2 (5 bases). The V end lost 7 bases, the J end lost 4 bases, and 11 bases lay between the germline ends. CDR1 and CDR2 (germline): MNHEY, SMNVEV (reference sequence). This CDR3 region has 13 residues. The CDR3: CASKREPYNEQFF. CDR3 DNA: TGTGCCAGCAAGAGGGAGCCGTACAATGAGCAGTTCTTC.

This chain links TRBV30 with TRBJ2-7, with 10 bases aligning to TRBD1. Looked up from germline, CDR1 is GTSNPN and CDR2 is SVGIG (reference sequence). The trim removed 4 bases at V and 0 bases at J, leaving 6 bases unmatched. The CDR3 loop spans 15 amino acids. CDR3 sequence reads: CAWTAGTGVSYEQYF. In DNA form, the CDR3 reads TGTGCCTGGACGGCCGGGACAGGGGTCTCCTACGAGCAGTACTTC.

The genes are TRBV28 and TRBJ1-1, with TRBD1 as a possible D gene (5 bases). V lost 2 bases, J lost 1 base, and 17 bases lay in between. The CDR3 sequence is 17 residues long. CDR1 and CDR2 (germline): MDHEN, SYDVKM. DNA of the CDR3: TGTGCCAGCAGTTTAGGGCCGCAGACAAGGGGGAACACTGAAGCTTTCTTT. This gives the protein CASSLGPQTRGNTEAFF.

Here the CDR3 DNA reads TGCGCCAGCAGCTTGGAGGGGAGGAGAGAAAAACTGTTTTTT. The encoded protein is CASSLEGRREKLFF. The chain has TRBV5-1 and TRBJ1-4, with a weak D call TRBD1 (5 bases). V was cut by 0 bases and J by 8 bases, with 11 bases left in between. Germline V CDR1 and CDR2: SGHRS, YFSETQ. The CDR3 loop spans 14 amino acids.

Only one count was recorded for this clone. The chain combines TRBV7-9 with TRBJ1-4; D is unclear. V lost 6 bases and J 8 bases, leaving 16 bases between the germline ends. Germline lookup yields CDR1 SEHNR and CDR2 FQNEAQ (reference sequence). This CDR3 spans 14 amino acids. The CDR3 loop reads CASSPSEGREKLFF. The CDR3 region has the DNA TGTGCCAGCAGTCCTAGTGAGGGTCGGGAAAAACTGTTTTTT.

The chain uses TRBV28 and TRBJ1-5, with D possibly matching TRBD1 (5 bases). V was cut by 3 bases and J by 3 bases, with 15 bases left in between. Germline V CDR1 and CDR2: MDHEN, SYDVKM. The CDR3 covers 16 residues. CDR3 nucleotides: TGTGCCAGCAGTTTGATGGGGGGGGGAAACAATCAGCCCCAGCATTTT. Protein product: CASSLMGGGNNQPQHF.

The J gene is TRBJ2-3, the V gene TRBV21-1; the tabulated D call, TRBD2, remains unverified against the DNA. TRBV21-1 is deemed a pseudogene. The CDR3 covers 12 residues. The chain's CDR3 is CASSEGTDTQYF. As DNA, the CDR3 is TGTGCCAGCAGCGAGGGTACAGATACGCAGTATTTT.

This clone was seen ten or more times. V and J are TRBV2 and TRBJ2-7; tentatively, D is TRBD1 (5 bases). Trimming took off 7 bases at V and 2 bases at J, with 15 bases between the two ends. Germline V gene lookup returns CDR1 SNHLY and CDR2 FYNNEI. The CDR3 is 14 residues long. CDR3 bases: TGTGCCAGCAACCCCAGGGAAGGTCCCTACGAGCAGTACTTC. Its translation: CASNPREGPYEQYF.

The chain is built from TRBV7-2 and TRBJ1-3, with TRBD1 matching over 8 bases. CDR3 length: 14 amino acids. The trim removed 2 bases at V and 7 bases at J, leaving 4 bases unmatched. Germline V gene lookup returns CDR1 SGHTA and CDR2 FQGNSA. The CDR3 region has the DNA TGTGCCAGCAGCTTACCGGACAGGGTCAACACCATATATTTT. Protein product: CASSLPDRVNTIYF. The full variable domain, its missing parts supplied by reference TRBV7-2 and TRBJ1-3, is GAGVSQSPSNKVTEKGKDVELRCDPISGHTALYWYRQSLGQGLEFLIYFQGNSAPDKSGLPSDRFSAERTGGSVSTLTIQRTQQEDSAVYLCASSLPDRVNTIYFGEGSWLTVV.

This clone was picked up one time. V is TRBV6-6 and J is TRBJ1-4; D is unclear. This CDR3 has 13 amino acids. CDR1 is MNHNY and CDR2 is SVGAGI in the germline V gene (reference sequence). Trimming left V 8 bases short and J 0 bases short, with 7 bases between. The CDR3 DNA follows: TGTGCCAGCCTCGGTGCAACTAATGAAAAACTGTTTTTT. Amino acids: CASLGATNEKLFF.

The chain links TRBV29-1 to TRBJ1-1; D is uncertain. The V gene's germline CDR1 is SQVTM and CDR2 ANQGSEA. This CDR3 is built from 10 residues. Between the trimmed V and J ends, which lost 4 bases and 10 bases, there was a span of 10 bases. The CDR3 DNA reads as TGCAGCGTTGTCGGTGGAGGAGCTTTCTTT. It yields the protein CSVVGGGAFF.

The chain has TRBV9 and TRBJ2-3; D unclear. The CDR3 has 14 residues. Germline CDR1 and CDR2: SGDLS and YYNGEE. With 2 bases removed from V and 4 bases from J, the gap between germline ends came to 11 bases. The CDR3 DNA reads as TGTGCCAGCAGCGTGGTACAGAATTCAGATACGCAGTATTTT. It is translated as CASSVVQNSDTQYF.

The chain is built from TRBV9 and TRBJ1-1; D is ambiguous. Germline assignment: CDR1 SGDLS and CDR2 YYNGEE. V was trimmed by 0 bases and J by 0 bases, leaving 3 bases between them. The CDR3 contains 13 residues. The CDR3 loop is CASSVVMNTEAFF. Here the CDR3 DNA reads TGTGCCAGCAGCGTAGTCATGAACACTGAAGCTTTCTTT.

The chain employs TRBV7-6 and TRBJ2-5; unclear D gene. The length of the CDR3 is 14 residues. Germline V gene data show CDR1 as SGHVS and CDR2 as FNYEAQ. V was pared by 5 bases and J by 0 bases, with 10 bases between. The CDR3 protein is CASSQDIDQETQYF. The CDR3 DNA reads TGTGCCAGCAGCCAAGACATTGACCAAGAGACCCAGTACTTC.

CDR3 region: CATLEGRQETQYF. CDR3 in DNA: TGTGCCACCCTCGAGGGCAGGCAAGAGACCCAGTACTTC. The gene calls are TRBV7-2 and TRBJ2-5; a weak D match, TRBD2 (5 bases). Trimming stripped 10 bases from V and 2 bases from J, with 14 bases between. Germline loops: CDR1 SGHTA, CDR2 FQGNSA. There are 13 residues in the CDR3.

V gene TRBV7-3 combines with J gene TRBJ2-3, with 9 bases that match TRBD2. CDR3 length: 15 amino acids. Germline V lookup: CDR1 SGHTA, CDR2 FQGTGA. J gave up 3 bases and V 5 bases, and 6 bases lay outside the gene matches. The CDR3 loop reads CASSPLAGETDTQYF. The CDR3 coding sequence is TGTGCCAGCAGCCCCTTAGCGGGAGAGACAGATACGCAGTATTTT.

The genes are TRBV29-1 and TRBJ1-4; D perhaps matches TRBD1 (5 bases). This CDR3 has 13 amino acids. The ends were cut back, 5 bases at V and 4 bases at J, with 11 bases in the middle. Looked up from germline, CDR1 is SQVTM and CDR2 is ANQGSEA. The CDR3 sequence: CSVRGQLNEKLFF. The CDR3 nucleotides are TGCAGCGTTCGTGGACAACTTAATGAAAAACTGTTTTTT.

The table lists this clone with a few counts. This chain joins TRBV7-9 and TRBJ2-7; D is undetermined. The V end lost 1 base, the J end lost 7 bases, and 14 bases lay between the germline ends. CDR3 size: 14 residues. Germline V gives CDR1 SEHNR, CDR2 FQNEAQ (reference sequence). The CDR3 sequence: CASSLEPLSFEQYF. CDR3 DNA sequence: TGTGCCAGCAGCTTAGAGCCCCTTTCGTTTGAGCAGTACTTC.

The chain has TRBV4-1 and TRBJ1-4, with 8 bases aligning to TRBD1. Germline CDR1 and CDR2: MGHRA and YSYEKL. The CDR3 contains 15 residues. V was clipped by 3 bases and J by 7 bases; unmatched bases: 7. The CDR3 DNA follows: TGCGCCAGCAGCCATCAGGGGGCGGCGGGTGAAAAACTGTTTTTT. Residues: CASSHQGAAGEKLFF.